Listed below are T cell receptor beta chains from one sample, sequenced in a study of cytomegalovirus exposure and HLA in healthy donors. Clones were read by immunoSEQ multiplex PCR, and TCRdb kept only the in-frame ones, dropping some. Of 55,000 to 70,000 clones listed, around three quarters are singletons. Specimen: PBMCs. Receptors originate from a man between 18 and 35 years old in good health and CMV-seropositive. CDR3s include the opening cysteine and the closing phenylalanine or tryptophan. D genes are given only for firm matches. Some rows mark clone size as missing; the rest say once, few, many or name a class of expanded clone.

V gene,J gene,D gene,clone size,CDR3 DNA,CDR3 protein
TRBV30,TRBJ1-1,NA,NA,TGTGCCTGGAGTGCAGGGCTGAACACTGAAGCTTTCTTT,CAWSAGLNTEAFF
TRBV4-1,TRBJ1-2,TRBD1,NA,TGCGCCAGCAGCCAAGTAGGACAGGGGGCCTGGGGCTACACCTTC,CASSQVGQGAWGYTF
TRBV6-1,TRBJ2-7,TRBD1,NA,TGTGCCAGCATTATGGGACAGGGGGCTGGCGAGCAGTACTTC,CASIMGQGAGEQYF
TRBV18,TRBJ2-7,NA,NA,TGTGCCAGCTCACCACCGGCAGGCGGGGACCACGAGCAGTACTTC,CASSPPAGGDHEQYF
TRBV4-1,TRBJ2-7,TRBD1,NA,TGCGCCAGCAGCCAAGAAGGTCTGGGGACAGGGCCCTCCTACGAGCAGTACTTC,CASSQEGLGTGPSYEQYF
TRBV7-9,TRBJ1-1,TRBD1,NA,TGTGCCAGCAGCTGGGACAGGGAAGGAAACACTGAAGCTTTCTTT,CASSWDREGNTEAFF
TRBV6-5,TRBJ2-1,TRBD1,once,TGTGCCAGTTGGGGACAGGGGACACTAGACAATGAGCAGTTCTTC,CASWGQGTLDNEQFF
TRBV6-4,TRBJ2-7,TRBD2,few,TGTGCCAGCAGTGACTCGACTAGCGGGAGCTCCGAGCAGTACTTC,CASSDSTSGSSEQYF
TRBV7-6,TRBJ1-2,TRBD1,NA,TGTGCCAGCAGCTTAGGACAGGGTAACTATGGCTACACCTTC,CASSLGQGNYGYTF
TRBV29-1,TRBJ1-1,NA,NA,TGCAGCGTTGCGGGACAAGGGGTCCCTGAAGCTTTCTTT,CSVAGQGVPEAFF
TRBV5-1,TRBJ2-5,TRBD2,few,TGCGCCAGCAGGCCCACGGGACTAGCGGGGGGGCGGTTGGAGACCCAGTACTTC,CASRPTGLAGGRLETQYF
TRBV28,TRBJ2-7,TRBD1,NA,TGTGCCAGCAGTTCGGGACAGGACTGGTCCTACGAGCAGTACTTC,CASSSGQDWSYEQYF
TRBV30,TRBJ2-1,NA,NA,TGTGCCTGGGGGCCTTACAATGAGCAGTTCTTC,CAWGPYNEQFF
TRBV30,TRBJ1-6,NA,NA,TGTGCCTGGAGTGGGGCGGGGTTGGGCTCCTATAATTCACCCCTCCACTTT,CAWSGAGLGSYNSPLHF
TRBV4-1,TRBJ2-1,TRBD2,NA,TGCGCCAGCAGCCCAACTAGCGGGGGTTACAATGAGCAGTTCTTC,CASSPTSGGYNEQFF
TRBV28,TRBJ1-2,TRBD1,NA,TGTGCCAGCAGCTCCGACAGGGTGACCGGCTACACCTTC,CASSSDRVTGYTF
TRBV30,TRBJ1-1,NA,few,TGCGCCTCGAGGGGCCGGCGACCTGAAGCTTTCTTT,CASRGRRPEAFF
TRBV7-9,TRBJ2-7,NA,NA,TGTGCCAGCAGCGAGAGGTCACATTCCTACGAGCAGTACTTC,CASSERSHSYEQYF
TRBV28,TRBJ2-1,TRBD2,NA,TGTGCCAGCAGTTTGAGCGGGGGGAGCTCCTACAATGAGCAGTTCTTC,CASSLSGGSSYNEQFF
TRBV19,TRBJ2-7,TRBD2,NA,TGTGCCAGTAGCACGGGGGGGCTCTCCTACGAGCAGTACTTC,CASSTGGLSYEQYF
TRBV5-4,TRBJ2-3,TRBD2,NA,TGTGCCAGCAGCCTGACTAGCGGGGGCCTCACAGATACGCAGTATTTT,CASSLTSGGLTDTQYF
TRBV10-3,TRBJ1-2,NA,NA,TGTGCTACCCTCCGAGACACGGCGGGCTTGGATGGCTACACCTTC,CATLRDTAGLDGYTF
TRBV30,TRBJ1-6,TRBD1,NA,TGTGCCTGGAACGGACAGGGAGGAAATTCACCCCTCCACTTT,CAWNGQGGNSPLHF
TRBV19,TRBJ2-5,NA,few,TGTGCCAGTAGTATAGAACTTGAAGAGACCCAGTACTTC,CASSIELEETQYF
TRBV6-1,TRBJ2-2,NA,once,TGTGCCAGCAGTGAACTAGGCGCGAACACCGGGGAGCTGTTTTTT,CASSELGANTGELFF
TRBV20-1,TRBJ2-7,NA,NA,TGCAGTGTAGGAGGGGCGGGCGAGCAGTACTTC,CSVGGAGEQYF
TRBV2,TRBJ1-1,TRBD1,NA,TGTGCCAGCAGTTTGGACAGGAGGGACACTGAAGCTTTCTTT,CASSLDRRDTEAFF
TRBV28,TRBJ1-5,NA,NA,TGTGCCAGCAGGGGGGGTAGCAATCAGCCCCAGCATTTT,CASRGGSNQPQHF
TRBV5-4,TRBJ1-2,NA,NA,TGTGCCAGCAGCTTGGATTTGGGGCCGGACGTGAGCTATGGCTACACCTTC,CASSLDLGPDVSYGYTF
TRBV6-1,TRBJ1-1,NA,NA,TGTGCCAGCAGTGCCCCAATAGGGGGTGCTGAAGCTTTCTTT,CASSAPIGGAEAFF
TRBV4-1,TRBJ2-2,TRBD1,NA,TGCGCCAGCAGCCAAGATTGGACAGGGGAGGCCGGGGAGCTGTTTTTT,CASSQDWTGEAGELFF
TRBV19,TRBJ2-7,TRBD1,NA,TGTGCCAGTAGTGCGGGACAGGCCTACGAGCAGTACTTC,CASSAGQAYEQYF
TRBV5-1,TRBJ2-1,TRBD2,NA,TGCGCCAGCAGCGTCACTAGCGGGGGGCCCTACAATGAGCAGTTCTTC,CASSVTSGGPYNEQFF
TRBV5-4,TRBJ2-2,NA,NA,TGTGCCAGCAGCCCGATAGGAAGTAGAGGCACCGGGGAGCTGTTTTTT,CASSPIGSRGTGELFF
TRBV2,TRBJ1-1,TRBD1,NA,TGTGCCAGCAGTAACAGGGGAACTGAAGCTTTCTTT,CASSNRGTEAFF
TRBV29-1,TRBJ1-1,TRBD1,NA,TGCAGCGGGAGACGCGGGACAGTGAACACTGAAGCTTTCTTT,CSGRRGTVNTEAFF
TRBV10-3,TRBJ1-2,NA,NA,TGTGCCATCAGTGAGGCGGGGGGCGGCTATGGCTACACCTTC,CAISEAGGGYGYTF
TRBV7-2,TRBJ1-2,TRBD1,medium-sized,TGTGCCAGCAGCTTCTCAGGGGGCGGTGGCTACACCTTC,CASSFSGGGGYTF
TRBV6-5,TRBJ1-6,TRBD1,NA,TGTGCCAGCAGTTACTTGGGTCTAACAGGGGATTCACCCCTCCACTTT,CASSYLGLTGDSPLHF
TRBV30,TRBJ2-7,TRBD1,few,TGTGCCTGGAGTTCGGGACAGGGCCGCGAGCAGTACTTC,CAWSSGQGREQYF
TRBV27,TRBJ2-1,TRBD2,NA,TGTGCCAGCAGTTTAATAGCGGGGAGCAATGAGCAGTTCTTC,CASSLIAGSNEQFF
TRBV30,TRBJ1-2,NA,few,TGTGCCTGGAGTATGAGGGGGGGCTATGGCTACACCTTC,CAWSMRGGYGYTF
TRBV6-1,TRBJ1-2,TRBD1,NA,TGTGCCAGCAGTGAAACGGGGACAGCGACGGGTGGCTACACCTTC,CASSETGTATGGYTF
TRBV6-1,TRBJ2-5,TRBD2,NA,TGTGCCACCGGACTAGCGGGGGGCAGTGGGACCCAGTACTTC,CATGLAGGSGTQYF
TRBV27,TRBJ1-5,NA,NA,TGTGCCAGCAGAGGGGAAAGCAATCAGCCCCAGCATTTT,CASRGESNQPQHF
TRBV30,TRBJ1-4,TRBD1,NA,TGTGCCTGGAGTCCGGGACAGGTCCGGCGAAAACTGTTTTTT,CAWSPGQVRRKLFF
TRBV9,TRBJ1-2,TRBD1,few,TGTGCCAGCAGCGTAGGTTTTGAGGGGGCGGATGGCTACACCTTC,CASSVGFEGADGYTF
TRBV7-7,TRBJ2-1,NA,NA,TGTGCCAGCAGCCGGGCAGGGAATCCTGAGCAGTTCTTC,CASSRAGNPEQFF
TRBV10-3,TRBJ1-5,NA,NA,TGTGCCATCAGCGTCGATTCAAGCCAGCCCCAGCATTTT,CAISVDSSQPQHF
TRBV2,TRBJ2-5,NA,NA,TGTGCCAGCTCACTTGAACAGGCTATACAAGAGACCCAGTACTTC,CASSLEQAIQETQYF
TRBV10-3,TRBJ2-7,TRBD2,NA,TGTGCCGTGTCTGATTTTGCTAGCGGTAACTACGAGCAGTACTTC,CAVSDFASGNYEQYF
TRBV2,TRBJ1-4,TRBD1,NA,TGTGCCAGCAGTGAAGGGACAGGGGTTCCTAATGAAAAACTGTTTTTT,CASSEGTGVPNEKLFF
TRBV4-1,TRBJ2-7,TRBD1,NA,TGCGCCAGCAGCCAAGGAAGGGACAGCTCCTACGAGCAGTACTTC,CASSQGRDSSYEQYF
TRBV10-2,TRBJ2-5,NA,NA,TGCGCCAGCAAGGGGTTGGAGACCCAGTACTTC,CASKGLETQYF
TRBV7-9,TRBJ2-1,TRBD2,NA,TGTGCCAGCAGCTTTGCGGGGGGGCAGGTCAATGAGCAGTTCTTC,CASSFAGGQVNEQFF